Given below is one T cell receptor beta chain in context. Here immunoSEQ multiplex PCR was the method, and the copy in TCRdb shows in-frame clones only, minus some. The sample records roughly 13,000 clones, approximately 93% being singletons. The entry originates in a study of OX40 agonist ivuxolimab in advanced cancers. Across the study: Six ivuxolimab dose levels, 0.01 to 10 mg/kg, were given intravenously every 2 weeks. Dose-escalation patients' cancers were hepatocellular carcinoma, melanoma, renal cell or head and neck cancer. Three patients got partial responses; one had hepatocellular carcinoma and two had cutaneous melanoma.

Drawing of blood for sampling happened at baseline, at cycle 4 day 1, and at cycle 7 day 1. Sample: CD4+ or CD8+ T cells sorted from blood, taken in a trial of the OX40 agonist ivuxolimab. The receptor comes from an adult with an advanced solid tumor such as melanoma, head and neck, liver or kidney cancer.

CDR3 sequence (DNA): TGTGCCAGTACGGGGGATTTGGCGAACACTGAAGCTTTCTTT. The encoded protein is CASTGDLANTEAFF. The chain has TRBV19 and TRBJ1-1; tentative D call: TRBD1 (5 bases). The CDR3 is 14 amino acids. Germline V gene sequence: CDR1 LNHDA, CDR2 SQIVND (reference sequence). V was trimmed by 7 bases and J by 1 base, leaving 13 bases between them.